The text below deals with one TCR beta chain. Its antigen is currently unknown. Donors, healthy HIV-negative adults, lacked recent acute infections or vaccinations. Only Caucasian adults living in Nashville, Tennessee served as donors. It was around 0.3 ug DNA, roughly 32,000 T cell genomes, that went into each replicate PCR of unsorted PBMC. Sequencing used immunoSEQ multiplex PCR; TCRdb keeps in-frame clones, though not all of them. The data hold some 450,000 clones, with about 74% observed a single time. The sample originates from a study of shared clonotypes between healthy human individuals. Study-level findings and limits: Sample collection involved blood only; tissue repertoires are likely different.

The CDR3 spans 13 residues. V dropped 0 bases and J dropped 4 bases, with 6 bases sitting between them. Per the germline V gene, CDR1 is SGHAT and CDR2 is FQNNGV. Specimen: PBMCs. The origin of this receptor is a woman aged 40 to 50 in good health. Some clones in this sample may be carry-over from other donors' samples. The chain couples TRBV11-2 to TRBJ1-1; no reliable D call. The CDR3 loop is CASSLERGTEAFF. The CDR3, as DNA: TGTGCCAGCAGCTTAGAGCGCGGCACTGAAGCTTTCTTT.